The 11 T cell receptor beta chains below come from one sample, sequenced in a study of read filtering for tumor transcriptome and immune sequencing. Molecular barcoded adaptors covering alpha/delta and beta/gamma chains were used on about 0.4 ug RNA. One entry per CDR3 protein results from TCRdb running MiXCR on the reads. The repertoire includes under 35,000 distinct CDR3 sequences, about 18% of them detected once, and roughly 17% sits in the top ten. The specimen sequenced was a population of CD138-negative cells sorted from bone marrow. The origin of the receptors is a donor at least 40 years old with multiple myeloma.

This clonotype was seen ten or more times. V is TRBV5-1 and J is TRBJ2-2; 9 nucleotides match TRBD1. CDR1 and CDR2 (germline): SGHRS, YFSETQ. The CDR3 runs 14 residues. J lost 6 bases, V lost 7 bases, and 7 bases had no gene match. DNA for the CDR3: TGCGCCAGCTCGGGACAGGGACTTTCCGGGGAGCTGTTTTTT. It yields the protein CASSGQGLSGELFF. The full variable domain, with the rest looked up from reference TRBV5-1 and TRBJ2-2, is KAGVTQTPRYLIKTRGQQVTLSCSPISGHRSVSWYQQTPGQGLQFLFEYFSETQRNKGNFPGRFSGRQFSNSRSEMNVSTLELGDSALYLCASSGQGLSGELFFGEGSRLTVL.

The CDR3: CASSLEGDEPGNTIYF. The CDR3 DNA is TGTGCCAGCAGCTTAGAAGGGGATGAACCTGGAAACACCATATATTTT. V is TRBV7-9 and J is TRBJ1-3; TRBD1 might be the D (5 bases). Germline lookup yields CDR1 SEHNR and CDR2 FQNEAQ (reference sequence). The CDR3 is 16 residues long. V lost 1 base to trimming and J lost 2 bases, with 12 bases between them.

V gene TRBV6-1 combines with J gene TRBJ2-1; tentative D call: TRBD1 (6 bases). The V end was cut by 10 bases, the J end by 4 bases, with 17 bases between. The CDR3 has 14 residues. The germline V gene has CDR1 MNHNS and CDR2 SASEGT. The CDR3 sequence: CAIKGPGQYNEQFF. The CDR3, as DNA: TGTGCCATCAAAGGACCGGGACAATACAATGAGCAGTTCTTC.

Details on this clonotype: A much larger clone lies a single base off, so this may be a read error. This chain uses TRBV7-9 with TRBJ2-3; D may be TRBD2 (5 bases). The CDR3 totals 16 residues. The germline CDR1 and CDR2 sequences are SEHNR and FQNEAQ (reference sequence). The DNA for the CDR3 is TGTGCCGGCAGCTCAACTAGGGCTAGAGGGACAGATACGCAGTATTTT. Amino acid sequence: CAGSSTRARGTDTQYF.

This clonotype was detected ten times or more. V is TRBV7-6 and J is TRBJ2-2; 13 nucleotides match TRBD2. J lost 5 bases, V lost 7 bases, and 4 bases had no gene match. From germline, CDR1 is SGHVS and CDR2 FNYEAQ. The CDR3 is 15 amino acids. CDR3 sequence: CASTPGLAGTGELFF. In nucleotides, the CDR3 is TGTGCCAGCACCCCGGGACTAGCGGGGACCGGGGAGCTGTTTTTT.

By sample fraction, this clonotype is medium-sized. This chain connects TRBV7-2 to TRBJ2-2; 8 nucleotides agree with TRBD2. Losses at the gene ends were 0 bases for V and 3 bases for J; bases not matched to a gene: 9. The V gene's germline CDR1 is SGHTA and CDR2 FQGNSA. The CDR3 runs 18 residues. CDR3 residues: CASSLAGRLAGHTGELFF. In DNA, the CDR3 is TGTGCCAGCAGCTTAGCGGGTCGTCTAGCGGGTCACACCGGGGAGCTGTTTTTT. The entire variable domain, with the rest obtained from reference TRBV7-2 and TRBJ2-2, is as follows: GAGVSQSPSNKVTEKGKDVELRCDPISGHTALYWYRQSLGQGLEFLIYFQGNSAPDKSGLPSDRFSAERTGGSVSTLTIQRTQQEDSAVYLCASSLAGRLAGHTGELFFGEGSRLTVL.

This clonotype was seen repeatedly, ten times or more. The chain employs TRBV11-2 and TRBJ1-1; tentatively, D is TRBD1 (5 bases). Trimming left V 5 bases short and J 1 base short, with 11 bases between. Looked up from germline, CDR1 is SGHAT and CDR2 is FQNNGV. This CDR3 is built from 14 residues. The CDR3 spells CASSPGRGNTEAFF. Written as DNA, the CDR3 is TGTGCCAGCAGCCCGGGGAGGGGGAACACTGAAGCTTTCTTT. The variable domain in full, with the rest retrieved from reference TRBV11-2 and TRBJ1-1, is EAGVAQSPRYKIIEKRQSVAFWCNPISGHATLYWYQQILGQGPKLLIQFQNNGVVDDSQLPKDRFSAERLKGVDSTLKIQPAKLEDSAVYLCASSPGRGNTEAFFGQGTRLTVV.

This clonotype was counted many times. The chain is built from TRBV10-3 and TRBJ2-2; a possible D gene is TRBD1 (5 bases). V lost 0 bases to trimming and J lost 0 bases, with 5 bases between them. The CDR3 sequence is 15 residues long. The germline gives CDR1 ENHRY, CDR2 SYGVKD. CDR3 sequence (DNA): TGTGCCATCAGTGAGTCGACAGCGAACACCGGGGAGCTGTTTTTT. This codes for CAISESTANTGELFF.

This clonotype was seen a handful of times. The genes are TRBV5-1 and TRBJ1-6, with 9 positions matching TRBD1. CDR3 length: 15 residues. Per the germline V gene, CDR1 is SGHRS and CDR2 is YFSETQ. With 4 bases clipped from V and 9 bases from J, the junction kept 8 bases outside the gene matches. In nucleotides, the CDR3 is TGCGCCAGCAGCGGAGACAGGGGGGTGGTTTCACCCCTCCACTTT. Residues: CASSGDRGVVSPLHF.

This clonotype was detected ten times or more. V is TRBV11-2 and J is TRBJ2-1; D possibly corresponds to TRBD2 (6 bases). There are 15 residues in the CDR3. V gave up 5 bases and J gave up 5 bases, with 16 bases separating them. CDR1 is SGHAT, CDR2 FQNNGV, per germline. The CDR3 bases are TGTGCCAGCAGCAGAGGGACTCAGGGCCACAATGAGCAGTTCTTC. This codes for CASSRGTQGHNEQFF.

The chain combines TRBV18 with TRBJ2-7; D not resolved. Germline values: CDR1 KGHSH, CDR2 LQKENI. The CDR3 length is 15 residues. CDR3 amino acids: CACSPFSIGSYEQYF. The CDR3 nucleotides are TGTGCATGCTCACCATTCAGTATAGGATCCTACGAGCAGTACTTC.